The next 30 T cell receptor beta chains were all read from a single sample in a study of blood T cell repertoires in COVID-19. The repertoire was sequenced with immunoSEQ multiplex PCR; TCRdb's copy has only in-frame clones and lacks some. The table lists some 410,000 clones, around 87% of them singletons. The material sequenced was PBMCs or T cells enriched from blood (not recorded which). These receptors came from a woman in her 30s with acute COVID-19.

The rearrangement links TRBV5-1 to TRBJ1-2; TRBD1 is a possible D gene (6 bases). Trimming took 5 bases from V and 6 from J, leaving 17 bases between them. This CDR3 region has 14 residues. Germline CDR1 SGHRS, CDR2 YFSETQ. The CDR3: CASSRADSLDGYTF. The DNA of the CDR3 is TGCGCCAGCAGTAGGGCGGACAGCTTGGATGGCTACACCTTC.

The rearrangement joins TRBV10-1 to TRBJ2-7; TRBD1 agrees at 10 bases. There are 16 residues in the CDR3. Per the germline V gene, CDR1 is WNHNN and CDR2 is SYGVQD (reference sequence). V dropped 0 bases and J dropped 2; count of bases not matched to a gene: 4. DNA of the CDR3: TGCGCCAGCAGTGAGTCGAACGGACAGGGGGCCTACGAGCAGTACTTC. It encodes CASSESNGQGAYEQYF.

The chain's CDR3 is CASSDRGRTSYEQYF. The DNA for the CDR3 is TGTGCCAGCAGTGATAGGGGGCGGACCTCCTACGAGCAGTACTTC. V usage is TRBV2 and J usage is TRBJ2-7, with 7 bases matching TRBD1. This CDR3 region has 15 residues. CDR1 and CDR2 (germline): SNHLY, FYNNEI. V was pared by 3 bases and J by 0 bases, with 5 bases of the junction left unmatched.

The rearrangement uses TRBV20-1 and TRBJ1-3; possible D gene TRBD1, 5 bases. This CDR3 comprises 11 residues. Deletions cut 6 bases from V and 8 bases from J, with 11 bases between. CDR1 is DFQATT, CDR2 SNEGSKA, per germline (reference sequence). The CDR3 nucleotides read TGCAGTGCGGAAACGGGGGACACCATATATTTT. Protein: CSAETGDTIYF.

This chain links TRBV6-5 with TRBJ2-3; TRBD2 matches at 10 bases. CDR3 length: 13 residues. Germline CDR1 is MNHEY and CDR2 is SVGAGI. V was clipped by 8 bases and J by 3 bases; unmatched bases: 2. The CDR3, as DNA: TGTGCCAGCTGTAGCGGGGGGACAGATACGCAGTATTTT. Amino acid sequence: CASCSGGTDTQYF.

V is TRBV15 and J is TRBJ1-1, with 8 positions matching TRBD1. The ends lost 5 bases at V and 1 base at J; junction bases unmatched: 6. Germline V gene lookup returns CDR1 LNHNV and CDR2 YYDKDF (reference sequence). This CDR3 is built from 15 residues. CDR3 region: CATSPMDRENTEAFF. DNA of the CDR3: TGTGCCACCAGCCCCATGGACAGGGAGAACACTGAAGCTTTCTTT. The full variable domain, in which reference TRBV15 and TRBJ1-1 provide the parts outside the CDR3, is DAMVIQNPRYQVTQFGKPVTLSCSQTLNHNVMYWYQQKSSQAPKLLFHYYDKDFNNEADTPDNFQSRRPNTSFCFLDIRSPGLGDTAMYLCATSPMDRENTEAFFGQGTRLTVV.

V and J are TRBV18 and TRBJ2-7, with D possibly being TRBD2 (5 bases). The germline V and J ends were trimmed by 2 bases and 3 bases, with 11 bases remaining between them. This CDR3 comprises 14 residues. The germline V gene encodes CDR1 KGHSH and CDR2 LQKENI. As DNA, the CDR3 is TGTGCCAGCTCACCAGGGGAGCTGGACTACGAGCAGTACTTC. Translation gives CASSPGELDYEQYF.

The CDR3 coding sequence is TGTGCCAGCATCCGGGGGGGCAGGGAGAACACTGAAGCTTTCTTT. This codes for CASIRGGRENTEAFF. The chain is built from TRBV7-9 and TRBJ1-1, with D perhaps TRBD1 (6 bases). CDR1 and CDR2 (germline): SEHNR, FQNEAQ (reference sequence). This CDR3 contains 15 residues. Trimming removed 7 bases from V and 1 base from J, with 16 bases in between.

V and J are TRBV5-1 and TRBJ2-4; TRBD2 might be the D (6 bases). The V gene's germline CDR1 is SGHRS and CDR2 YFSETQ. V lost 5 bases and J lost 8, with 20 bases in between. The CDR3 runs to 15 residues. The CDR3 DNA is TGCGCCAGCAGGGATGTTGGCCAGGGACTTGACATTCAGTACTTC. This translates into CASRDVGQGLDIQYF.

This clone was seen only once. The rearrangement uses TRBV27 and TRBJ2-1; no reliable D call. Trimming shortened V by 5 bases and J by 0 bases, and 5 bases separated the two germline ends. There are 13 residues in the CDR3. Germline CDR1 MNHEY, CDR2 SMNVEV (reference sequence). The chain's CDR3 is CASSPNSYNEQFF. CDR3 coding DNA: TGTGCCAGCAGTCCCAACTCCTACAATGAGCAGTTCTTC.

This clone was recorded at least ten times. The chain combines TRBV30 with TRBJ1-5; no clear D. CDR1 and CDR2 (germline): GTSNPN, SVGIG (reference sequence). This CDR3 is 15 amino acids long. V gave up 2 bases and J gave up 0 bases, with 11 bases separating them. CDR3 in amino acids: CAWSLAGNSNQPQHF. The CDR3 nucleotides read TGTGCCTGGAGTCTGGCGGGAAATAGCAATCAGCCCCAGCATTTT.

The CDR3 DNA reads TGCGCCAGCAGCCAAGAGGGCGGACAGGGAGGCCAGCCCCAGCATTTT. Protein sequence: CASSQEGGQGGQPQHF. The rearrangement joins TRBV4-3 to TRBJ1-5; the match to TRBD1 covers 8 bases. Trimming took 0 bases from V and 7 from J; bases not matched to a gene: 8. Germline V gene data show CDR1 as LGHNA and CDR2 as YSLEER. The CDR3 sequence is 16 residues long.

The chain recombines TRBV27 with TRBJ2-5; the match to TRBD1 covers 7 bases. This CDR3 spans 16 amino acids. CDR1 MNHEY and CDR2 SMNVEV come from the germline V gene (reference sequence). Trimming took 2 bases from V and 5 from J; bases not matched to a gene: 11. CDR3 in DNA: TGTGCCAGCAGTTTAAGCCTGACAGGGCTGGGGGAGACCCAGTACTTC. Translated, it gives CASSLSLTGLGETQYF.

The chain is built from TRBV4-1 and TRBJ1-3, with D possibly matching TRBD1 (5 bases). The V gene's germline CDR1 is MGHRA and CDR2 YSYEKL. This CDR3 has 16 residues. The V and J ends lost 1 base and 0 bases respectively, with 10 bases between them. CDR3 nucleotides: TGCGCCAGCAGCCAAGTACAGGCGAGCTCTGGAAACACCATATATTTT. Translation gives CASSQVQASSGNTIYF.

The DNA for the CDR3 is TGTGCCAGCAGCCCTCAAATGGGGGGAAGAGGAAACACCATATATTTT. It is translated as CASSPQMGGRGNTIYF. This sequence joins TRBV9 and TRBJ1-3; tentative D call: TRBD1 (5 bases). The V end was cut by 4 bases, the J end by 4 bases, with 18 bases between. The CDR3 has 16 residues. Per germline, CDR1 SGDLS and CDR2 YYNGEE.

The gene calls are TRBV30 and TRBJ1-1; D remains ambiguous. The germline V and J ends were trimmed by 0 bases and 1 base, with 6 bases remaining between them. Germline CDR1 reads GTSNPN; CDR2 reads SVGIG (reference sequence). There are 13 residues in the CDR3. The CDR3 here is CAWSVWPNTEAFF. For the CDR3, the DNA is TGTGCCTGGAGTGTATGGCCGAACACTGAAGCTTTCTTT.

V is TRBV27 and J is TRBJ1-1; TRBD1 is a possible D gene (5 bases). This CDR3 spans 15 amino acids. Per germline, CDR1 MNHEY and CDR2 SMNVEV (reference sequence). V was trimmed by 1 base and J by 1 base, leaving 10 bases between them. The CDR3 DNA is TGTGCCAGCAGTTTATTTCCGGGGGGGAACACTGAAGCTTTCTTT. It encodes CASSLFPGGNTEAFF.

This chain links TRBV5-1 with TRBJ2-1, with TRBD1 matching 8 bases. V shed 0 bases, J shed 2 bases, and the junction held 10 bases outside the gene matches. Germline V CDR1 and CDR2: SGHRS, YFSETQ. The CDR3 totals 18 residues. CDR3 bases: TGCGCCAGCAGCTTGGAGGCTAGGACAGGGCAGACCTACAATGAGCAGTTCTTC. This gives the protein CASSLEARTGQTYNEQFF.

This sequence joins TRBV28 and TRBJ1-2; D is unclear. The CDR3 has 13 amino acids. Germline V gives CDR1 MDHEN, CDR2 SYDVKM. Trimming stripped 6 bases from V and 2 bases from J, with 10 bases between. CDR3 nucleotides: TGTGCCAGCAGACCTGGAGAAAACTATGGCTACACCTTC. It specifies CASRPGENYGYTF.

This chain connects TRBV24-1 to TRBJ2-2, with D possibly TRBD2 on 5 matching bases. The CDR3 is 14 amino acids. Looked up from germline, CDR1 is KGHDR and CDR2 is SFDVKD. V lost 7 bases to trimming and J lost 4 bases, with 12 bases between them. CDR3 coding DNA: TGTGCCACCAGAGGCAACGCGGGCACCGGGGAGCTGTTTTTT. It translates to CATRGNAGTGELFF.

The chain uses TRBV30 and TRBJ2-6; weak D call: TRBD2 (5 bases). The germline CDR1 and CDR2 sequences are GTSNPN and SVGIG (reference sequence). The CDR3 length is 18 residues. CDR3 in amino acids: CGHHSPGVGYSGANVLTF. In DNA form, the CDR3 reads TGTGGACATCACTCCCCCGGGGTGGGATACTCTGGGGCCAACGTCCTGACTTTC. The full variable domain, in which reference TRBV30 and TRBJ2-6 provide the parts outside the CDR3, is SQTIHQWPATLVQPVGSPLSLECTVEGTSNPNLYWYRQAAGRGLQLLFYSVGIGQISSEVPQNLSASRPQDRQFILSSKKLLLSDSGFYLCGHHSPGVGYSGANVLTFGAGSRLTVL.

The genes are TRBV30 and TRBJ1-5; D not certain. V was shortened by 1 base and J by 7 bases, with 14 bases between the two germline ends. This CDR3 region has 14 residues. Per germline, CDR1 GTSNPN and CDR2 SVGIG (reference sequence). For the CDR3, the DNA is TGTGCCTGGAGTGCGCCTGAGGGTTGGCAGCCCCAGCATTTT. As protein: CAWSAPEGWQPQHF.

This chain joins TRBV9 and TRBJ1-5, with 7 bases lining up with TRBD1. The CDR3 is 14 amino acids. The J segment lost 2 bases and the V segment lost 1 base, leaving 0 bases of the junction unmatched. Germline V CDR1 and CDR2: SGDLS, YYNGEE. The CDR3 DNA reads TGTGCCAGCAGCGTAACAGGGGGCAATCAGCCCCAGCATTTT. Protein: CASSVTGGNQPQHF. Full variable domain (missing parts from reference TRBV9 and TRBJ1-5): DSGVTQTPKHLITATGQRVTLRCSPRSGDLSVYWYQQSLDQGLQFLIQYYNGEERAKGNILERFSAQQFPDLHSELNLSSLELGDSALYFCASSVTGGNQPQHFGDGTRLSIL.

The genes are TRBV4-3 and TRBJ1-1, with TRBD1 identical over 8 bases. This CDR3 is 16 amino acids long. CDR1 and CDR2 from the germline V gene are LGHNA and YSLEER. J gave up 4 bases and V 0 bases, and 7 bases lay outside the gene matches. For the CDR3, the DNA is TGCGCCAGCAGCCAAGACCCCAGGGGGCAGGTCACTGAAGCTTTCTTT. This encodes CASSQDPRGQVTEAFF.

This clone appeared a few times. V and J are TRBV7-9 and TRBJ2-7; 8 bases align to TRBD1. This CDR3 contains 17 residues. Germline V gives CDR1 SEHNR, CDR2 FQNEAQ (reference sequence). V lost 5 bases, J lost 0 bases, and 12 bases stayed unmatched. Written as DNA, the CDR3 is TGTGCCAGCAGCCCACGCCCAGGGGGCCCACTCTCCTACGAGCAGTACTTC. It specifies CASSPRPGGPLSYEQYF.

This clone was detected only once. V and J are TRBV24-1 and TRBJ1-1; 9 bases align to TRBD1. V was pared by 7 bases and J by 1 base, with 3 bases of the junction left unmatched. The V gene's germline CDR1 is KGHDR and CDR2 SFDVKD. CDR3 size: 14 residues. The CDR3 spells CATRQGQGNTEAFF. The CDR3 nucleotides read TGTGCCACCAGGCAGGGACAGGGGAACACTGAAGCTTTCTTT.

The rearrangement uses TRBV13 and TRBJ1-1; TRBD1 agrees at 7 bases. From germline, CDR1 is PRHDT and CDR2 FYEKMQ (reference sequence). This CDR3 region has 17 residues. V shed 8 bases and J 0 bases; nucleotides not matched to a gene: 15. The CDR3 nucleotides are TGTGCCAGCGTGTCATTTGGGACAGCAGATTTGAACACTGAAGCTTTCTTT. It translates to CASVSFGTADLNTEAFF.

The chain couples TRBV5-1 to TRBJ1-2, with D uncertain. The CDR3 has 14 residues. The V gene lost 0 bases and the J gene lost 5 bases, with 11 bases spanning the gap. Per the germline V gene, CDR1 is SGHRS and CDR2 is YFSETQ. The DNA for the CDR3 is TGCGCCAGCAGCTTGGATCTCGGAGGGTATGGCTACACCTTC. Translating gives CASSLDLGGYGYTF.

This chain uses TRBV24-1 with TRBJ2-3; TRBD2 is a possible D gene (6 bases). Between the trimmed V and J ends, which lost 1 base and 0 bases, there was a span of 7 bases. Germline V CDR1 and CDR2: KGHDR, SFDVKD. The CDR3 covers 15 residues. In DNA form, the CDR3 reads TGTGCCACCAGTGATTTAGGACTAAGCACAGATACGCAGTATTTT. Its translation is CATSDLGLSTDTQYF.

This rearrangement joins TRBV10-3 to TRBJ2-7; perhaps TRBD2 as D (6 bases). The CDR3 is made up of 14 amino acids. Trimming shortened V by 6 bases and J by 4 bases, and 16 bases separated the two germline ends. Germline V gene sequence: CDR1 ENHRY, CDR2 SYGVKD. CDR3 nucleotides: TGTGCCATCAGACGAGGAGGGGATTGGTACGAGCAGTACTTC. This encodes CAIRRGGDWYEQYF.